This T cell receptor (beta chain) was documented in a study of T cell repertoires in cytomegalovirus infection. The CDR3 runs 16 residues. V dropped 4 bases and J dropped 5; count of bases not matched to a gene: 10. Per germline, CDR1 SGDLS and CDR2 YYNGEE. From the reads, TCRdb called clonotypes with MiXCR, one entry per CDR3 protein. Of 85,000 to 130,000 distinct CDR3 sequences in the sample, 23% are singletons; the top ten hold roughly two fifths. Ten or more counts support this clonotype. The receptor was derived from a human donor in good health (CMV status not recorded). Some clones in this sample may be carry-over from other donors' samples. The chain combines TRBV9 with TRBJ2-7; 12 bases fit TRBD2. The sequencing sample was made of CD8+ T cells from PBMCs. CDR3 nucleotides: TGTGCCAGCAGCACCGACCTAGCGGGAGGGCCTGACGAGCAGTACTTC. Amino acids: CASSTDLAGGPDEQYF.